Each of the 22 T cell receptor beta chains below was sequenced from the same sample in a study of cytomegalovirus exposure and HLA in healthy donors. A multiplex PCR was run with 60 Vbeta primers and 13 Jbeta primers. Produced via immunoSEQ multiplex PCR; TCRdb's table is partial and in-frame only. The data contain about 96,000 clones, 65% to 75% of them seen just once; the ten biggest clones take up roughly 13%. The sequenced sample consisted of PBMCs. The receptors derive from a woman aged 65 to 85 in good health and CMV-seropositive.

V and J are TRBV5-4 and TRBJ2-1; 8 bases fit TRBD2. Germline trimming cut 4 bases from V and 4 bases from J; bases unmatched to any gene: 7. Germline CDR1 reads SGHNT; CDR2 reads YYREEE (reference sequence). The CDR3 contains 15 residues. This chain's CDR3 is CASSLTSGVYNEQFF. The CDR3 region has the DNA TGTGCCAGCAGCCTAACTAGCGGAGTATACAATGAGCAGTTCTTC.

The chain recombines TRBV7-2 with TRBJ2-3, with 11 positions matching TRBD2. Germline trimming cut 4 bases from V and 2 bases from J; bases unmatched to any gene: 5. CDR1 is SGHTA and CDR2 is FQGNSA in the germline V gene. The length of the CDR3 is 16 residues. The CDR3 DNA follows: TGTGCCAGCAGCTCCGCTAGCGGGGGGTTCACAGATACGCAGTATTTT. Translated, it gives CASSSASGGFTDTQYF.

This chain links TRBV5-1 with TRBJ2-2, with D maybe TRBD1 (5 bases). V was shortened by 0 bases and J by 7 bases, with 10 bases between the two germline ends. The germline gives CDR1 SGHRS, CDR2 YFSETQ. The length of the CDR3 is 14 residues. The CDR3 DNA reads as TGCGCCAGCAGCTTGGACATAGGGGTCGGGGAGCTGTTTTTT. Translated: CASSLDIGVGELFF. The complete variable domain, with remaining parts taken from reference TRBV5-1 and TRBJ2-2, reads KAGVTQTPRYLIKTRGQQVTLSCSPISGHRSVSWYQQTPGQGLQFLFEYFSETQRNKGNFPGRFSGRQFSNSRSEMNVSTLELGDSALYLCASSLDIGVGELFFGEGSRLTVL.

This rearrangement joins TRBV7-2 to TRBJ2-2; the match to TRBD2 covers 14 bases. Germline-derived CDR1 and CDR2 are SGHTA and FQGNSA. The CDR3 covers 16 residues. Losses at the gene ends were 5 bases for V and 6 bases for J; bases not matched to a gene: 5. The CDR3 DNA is TGTGCCAGCAGCCTCCGACTAGCGGGGGGGGCCGGGGAGCTGTTTTTT. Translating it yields CASSLRLAGGAGELFF.

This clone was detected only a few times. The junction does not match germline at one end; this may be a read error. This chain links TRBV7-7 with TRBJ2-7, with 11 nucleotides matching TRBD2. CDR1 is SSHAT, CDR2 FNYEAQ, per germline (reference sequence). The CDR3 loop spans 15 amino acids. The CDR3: CASSLLAGASYEQYF. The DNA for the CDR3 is TGTGCTAGCAGCTTACTAGCGGGGGCCTCCTACGAGCAGTACTTC.

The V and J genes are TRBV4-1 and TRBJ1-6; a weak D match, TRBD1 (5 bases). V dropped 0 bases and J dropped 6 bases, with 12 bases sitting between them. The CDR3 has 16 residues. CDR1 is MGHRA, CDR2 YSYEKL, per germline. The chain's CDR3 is CASSQEVSRVNSPLHF. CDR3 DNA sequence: TGCGCCAGCAGCCAAGAGGTCTCCAGGGTTAATTCACCCCTCCACTTT.

The DNA for the CDR3 is TGTGCCAGTAGTCGACAGGGGGATGGCAATCAGCCCCAGCATTTT. Protein: CASSRQGDGNQPQHF. The chain couples TRBV19 to TRBJ1-5; the match to TRBD1 covers 9 bases. The CDR3 covers 15 residues. The V segment lost 5 bases and the J segment 2 bases; nucleotides outside the gene matches: 4. Looked up from germline, CDR1 is LNHDA and CDR2 is SQIVND (reference sequence).

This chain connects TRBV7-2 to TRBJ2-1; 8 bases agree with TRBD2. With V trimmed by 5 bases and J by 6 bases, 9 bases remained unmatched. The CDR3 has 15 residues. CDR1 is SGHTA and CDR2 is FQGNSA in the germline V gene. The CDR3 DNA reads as TGTGCCAGCAGCAACGGGGGGGCCTTAGGCAATGAGCAGTTCTTC. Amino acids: CASSNGGALGNEQFF.

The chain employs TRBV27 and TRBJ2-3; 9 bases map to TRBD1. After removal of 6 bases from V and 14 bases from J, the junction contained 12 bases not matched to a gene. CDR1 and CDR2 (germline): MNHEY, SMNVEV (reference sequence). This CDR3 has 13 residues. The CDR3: CASSLRGDRAGYF. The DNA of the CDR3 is TGTGCCAGCAGCTTACGTGGGGACAGGGCGGGGTATTTT.

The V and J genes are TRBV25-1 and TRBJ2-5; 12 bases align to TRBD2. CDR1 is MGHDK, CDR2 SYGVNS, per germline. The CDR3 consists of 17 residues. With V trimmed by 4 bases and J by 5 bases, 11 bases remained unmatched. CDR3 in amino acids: CASSGHLAGGRGETQYF. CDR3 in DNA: TGTGCCAGCAGTGGACATCTAGCGGGGGGGCGGGGGGAGACCCAGTACTTC.

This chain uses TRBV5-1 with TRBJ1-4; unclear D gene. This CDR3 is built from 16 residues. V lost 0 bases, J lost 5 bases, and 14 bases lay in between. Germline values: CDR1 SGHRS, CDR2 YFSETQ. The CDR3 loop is CASSLDSADTNEKLFF. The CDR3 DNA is TGCGCCAGCAGCTTGGATTCAGCGGATACCAATGAAAAACTGTTTTTT.

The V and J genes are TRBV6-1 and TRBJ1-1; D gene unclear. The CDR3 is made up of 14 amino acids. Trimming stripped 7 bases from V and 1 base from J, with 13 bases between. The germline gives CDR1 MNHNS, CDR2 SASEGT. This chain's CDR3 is CASNRVPENTEAFF. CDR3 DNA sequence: TGTGCCAGCAACCGGGTCCCGGAGAACACTGAAGCTTTCTTT.

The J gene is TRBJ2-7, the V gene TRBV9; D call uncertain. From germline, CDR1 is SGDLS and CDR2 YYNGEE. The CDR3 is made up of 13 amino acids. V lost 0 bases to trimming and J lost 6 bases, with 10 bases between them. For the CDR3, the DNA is TGTGCCAGCAGCGTAGGAGGTGTATCCGAGCAGTACTTC. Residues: CASSVGGVSEQYF. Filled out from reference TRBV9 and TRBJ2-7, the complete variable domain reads DSGVTQTPKHLITATGQRVTLRCSPRSGDLSVYWYQQSLDQGLQFLIQYYNGEERAKGNILERFSAQQFPDLHSELNLSSLELGDSALYFCASSVGGVSEQYFGPGTRLTVT.

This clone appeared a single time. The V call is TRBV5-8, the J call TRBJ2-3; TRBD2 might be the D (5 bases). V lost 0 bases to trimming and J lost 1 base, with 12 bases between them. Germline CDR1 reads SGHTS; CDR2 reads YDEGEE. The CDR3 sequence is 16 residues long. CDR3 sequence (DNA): TGTGCCAGCAGCTTGGCCCGAGATAGCGGCACAGATACGCAGTATTTT. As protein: CASSLARDSGTDTQYF. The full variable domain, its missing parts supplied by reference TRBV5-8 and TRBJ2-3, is EAGVTQSPTHLIKTRGQQATLRCSPISGHTSVYWYQQALGLGLQFLLWYDEGEERNRGNFPPRFSGRQFPNYSSELNVNALELEDSALYLCASSLARDSGTDTQYFGPGTRLTVL.

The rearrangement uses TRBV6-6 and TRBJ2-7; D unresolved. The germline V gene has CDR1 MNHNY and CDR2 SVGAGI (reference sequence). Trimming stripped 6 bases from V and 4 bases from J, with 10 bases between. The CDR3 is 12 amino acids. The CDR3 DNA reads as TGTGCCAGCAGCCCCGAGCTGTACGAGCAGTACTTC. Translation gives CASSPELYEQYF.

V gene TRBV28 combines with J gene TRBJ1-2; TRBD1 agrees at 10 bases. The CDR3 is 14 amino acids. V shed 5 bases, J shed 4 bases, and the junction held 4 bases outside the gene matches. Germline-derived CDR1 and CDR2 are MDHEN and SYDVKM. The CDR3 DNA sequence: TGTGCCAGCAGTATCTGGACAGGGGGCTATGGCTACACCTTC. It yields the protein CASSIWTGGYGYTF.

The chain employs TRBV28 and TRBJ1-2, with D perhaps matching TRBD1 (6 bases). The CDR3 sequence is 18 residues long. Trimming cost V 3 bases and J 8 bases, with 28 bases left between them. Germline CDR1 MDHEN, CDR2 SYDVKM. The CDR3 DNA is TGTGCCAGCAGTTTGTGGGGGAGTGGCGGGGGGCTCCTCCTGGGCTACACCTTC. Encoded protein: CASSLWGSGGGLLLGYTF.

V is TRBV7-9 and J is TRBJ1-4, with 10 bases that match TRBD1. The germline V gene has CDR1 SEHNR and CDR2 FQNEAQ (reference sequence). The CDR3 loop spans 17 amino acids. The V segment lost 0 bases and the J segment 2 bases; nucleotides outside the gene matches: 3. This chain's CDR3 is CASSLARTGGTNEKLFF. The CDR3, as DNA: TGTGCCAGCAGCTTAGCCCGGACAGGGGGGACTAATGAAAAACTGTTTTTT.

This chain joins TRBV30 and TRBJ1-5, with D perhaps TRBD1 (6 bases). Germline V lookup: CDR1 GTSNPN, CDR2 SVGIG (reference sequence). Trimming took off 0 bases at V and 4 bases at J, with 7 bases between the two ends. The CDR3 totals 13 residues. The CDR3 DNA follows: TGTGCCTGGAGTGTAAGGGGGAATCAGCCCCAGCATTTT. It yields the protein CAWSVRGNQPQHF.

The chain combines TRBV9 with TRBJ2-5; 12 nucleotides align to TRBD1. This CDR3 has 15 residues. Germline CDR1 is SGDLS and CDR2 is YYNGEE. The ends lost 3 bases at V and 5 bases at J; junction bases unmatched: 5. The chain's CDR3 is CASSGRDRGRETQYF. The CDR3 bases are TGTGCCAGCAGCGGCCGGGACAGGGGGCGGGAGACCCAGTACTTC. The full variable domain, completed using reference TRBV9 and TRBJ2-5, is DSGVTQTPKHLITATGQRVTLRCSPRSGDLSVYWYQQSLDQGLQFLIQYYNGEERAKGNILERFSAQQFPDLHSELNLSSLELGDSALYFCASSGRDRGRETQYFGPGTRLLVL.

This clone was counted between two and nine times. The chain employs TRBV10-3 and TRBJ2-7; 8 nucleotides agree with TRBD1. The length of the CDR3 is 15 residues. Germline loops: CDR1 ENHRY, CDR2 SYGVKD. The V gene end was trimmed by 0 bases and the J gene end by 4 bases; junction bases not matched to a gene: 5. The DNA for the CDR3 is TGTGCCATCAGTGAGTCGGGCAGGGGGCGATACGAGCAGTACTTC. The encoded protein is CAISESGRGRYEQYF.

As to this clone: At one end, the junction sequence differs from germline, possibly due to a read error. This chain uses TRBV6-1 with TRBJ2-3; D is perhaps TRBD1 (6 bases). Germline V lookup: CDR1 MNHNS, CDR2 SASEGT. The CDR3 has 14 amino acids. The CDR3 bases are TGTGCCAGCAGAGAAGTGGACAGATCAGATACGCAGTATTTT. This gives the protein CASREVDRSDTQYF.